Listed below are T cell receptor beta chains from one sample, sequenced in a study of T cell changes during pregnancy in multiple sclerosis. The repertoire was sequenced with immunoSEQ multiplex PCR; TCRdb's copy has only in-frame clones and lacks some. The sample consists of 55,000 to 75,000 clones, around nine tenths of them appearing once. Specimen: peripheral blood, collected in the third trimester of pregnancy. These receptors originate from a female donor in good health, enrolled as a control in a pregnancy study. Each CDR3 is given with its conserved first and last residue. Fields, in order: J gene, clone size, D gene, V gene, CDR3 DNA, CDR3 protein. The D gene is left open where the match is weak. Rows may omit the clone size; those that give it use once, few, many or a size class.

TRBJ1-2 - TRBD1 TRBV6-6 TGTGCCAGCAGTCATCTGCAGGGGGCGAATGGCTACACCTTC CASSHLQGANGYTF
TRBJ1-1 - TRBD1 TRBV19 TGTGCCAGTAGTATGGGGTTAGGGACAGGGGGGTTGTTGAACACTGAAGCTTTCTTT CASSMGLGTGGLLNTEAFF
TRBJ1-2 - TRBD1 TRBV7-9 TGTGCCAGCAGCTTAGGGACAGGGGGCAGCTATGGCTACACCTTC CASSLGTGGSYGYTF
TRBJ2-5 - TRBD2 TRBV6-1 TGTGCCGGTCGGGGGGGGAGAGGGGAGACCCAGTACTTC CAGRGGRGETQYF
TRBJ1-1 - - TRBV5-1 TGCGCCAGCAGCCAAGCCCCTACCACTGAAGCTTTCTTT CASSQAPTTEAFF
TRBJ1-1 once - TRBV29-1 TGCAGCGCCCTCACCCCAGGGTTTTCCCTTCACACTGAAGCTTTCTTT CSALTPGFSLHTEAFF
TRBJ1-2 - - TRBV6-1 TGTGCCAGCAGTATCGGGCCAGGGGCTAACTATGGCTACACCTTC CASSIGPGANYGYTF
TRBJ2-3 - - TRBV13 TGTGCCAGCAGCTCAGCAGGAGATACGCAGTATTTT CASSSAGDTQYF
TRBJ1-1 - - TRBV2 TGTGCCAGCAGTGATCGTACAGGAACCCCGGACACTGAAGCTTTCTTT CASSDRTGTPDTEAFF
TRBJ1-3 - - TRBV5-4 TGTGCCAGCAGCTCGGGACGGGGCCCGGGAGGAAGAAACACCATATATTTT CASSSGRGPGGRNTIYF
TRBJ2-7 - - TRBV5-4 TGTGCCAGCAGGTCTCAAGGAGTAAGCTACGAGCAGTACTTC CASRSQGVSYEQYF
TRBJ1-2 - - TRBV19 TGTGCCAGTAGTCACCGGGACACCCTCGGCGCTAACTATGGCTACACCTTC CASSHRDTLGANYGYTF
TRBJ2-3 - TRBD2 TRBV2 TGTGCCAGCGGTGGGGGGGGAGGCACAGATACGCAGTATTTT CASGGGGGTDTQYF
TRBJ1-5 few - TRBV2 TGTGCCAGCGGCCGGGAGAAGGGTCCTCAGCCCCAGCATTTT CASGREKGPQPQHF